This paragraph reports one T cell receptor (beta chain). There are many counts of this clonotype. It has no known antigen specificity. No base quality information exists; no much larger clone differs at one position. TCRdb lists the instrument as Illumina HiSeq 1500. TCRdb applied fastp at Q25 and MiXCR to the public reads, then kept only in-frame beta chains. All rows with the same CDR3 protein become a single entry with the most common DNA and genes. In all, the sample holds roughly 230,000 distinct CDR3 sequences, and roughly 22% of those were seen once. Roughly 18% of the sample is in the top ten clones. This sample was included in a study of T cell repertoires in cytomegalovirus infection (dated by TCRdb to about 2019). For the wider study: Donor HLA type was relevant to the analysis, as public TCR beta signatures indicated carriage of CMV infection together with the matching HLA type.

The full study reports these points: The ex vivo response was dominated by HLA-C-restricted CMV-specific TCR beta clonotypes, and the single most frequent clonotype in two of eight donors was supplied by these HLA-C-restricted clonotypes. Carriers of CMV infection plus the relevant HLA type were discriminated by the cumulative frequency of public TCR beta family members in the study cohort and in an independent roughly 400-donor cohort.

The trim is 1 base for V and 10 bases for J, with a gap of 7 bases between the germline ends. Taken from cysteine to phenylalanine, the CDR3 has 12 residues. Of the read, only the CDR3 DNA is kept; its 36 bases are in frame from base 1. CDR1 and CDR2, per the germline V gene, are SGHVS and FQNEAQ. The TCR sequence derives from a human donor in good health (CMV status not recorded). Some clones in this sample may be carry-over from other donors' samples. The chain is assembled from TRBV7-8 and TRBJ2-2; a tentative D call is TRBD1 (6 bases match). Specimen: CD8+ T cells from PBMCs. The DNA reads TGTGCCAGCAGCTTAGGGGGGCCGGAGCTGTTTTTT. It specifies CASSLGGPELFF.